Shown below are 15 T cell receptor beta chains from a single sample sequenced in a study of T-cell reconstitution after alpha-beta-depleted transplantation in children listed by TCRdb under 2016. According to the study, the label for this sample's time point signals: day 60 (about 2 months) after transplantation. The intended sense of this specimen's treatment or condition label: allogeneic hematopoietic cell transplantation with graft depleted of TCRalphabeta T cells and CD19 B cells. Libraries were prepared through PCR. TCRdb records Illumina HiSeq 2500 as the sequencer. To normalize quantification of the TCRbeta repertoire, the TCR libraries were built with molecular barcoding that relied on unique molecular identifiers. The public reads were quality trimmed at Q25 with fastp and then assembled into clones with MiXCR by TCRdb, keeping productive beta chains. Records with the same CDR3 protein are collapsed into one entry carrying the most frequent genes and DNA. In all, the sample holds over 100,000 distinct CDR3 sequences, and 4.5% to 7.5% of those were seen once. In total, the top ten clones hold 5.5% to 7% of the sample.

The sequenced sample was PBMCs, mostly from graft donor cells, obtained 60 days after TCRalphabeta/CD19-depleted stem cell transplant. These receptors were collected from a female patient under 10 years old who had a stem cell transplant for Fanconi anemia, so the T cells may come from the graft donor.

This clonotype was seen repeatedly, ten times or more. This chain uses TRBV20-1 with TRBJ2-1, with 9 bases aligning to TRBD1. The V segment lost 6 bases and the J segment 10 bases; nucleotides outside the gene matches: 4. There are 11 residues in the CDR3. CDR1 and CDR2 from the germline V gene are DFQATT and SNEGSKA (reference sequence). CDR3 protein: CSASTGGEQFF. CDR3 nucleotides: TGCAGTGCGAGTACAGGGGGCGAGCAGTTCTTC.

This clonotype was seen only a few times. The chain employs TRBV20-1 and TRBJ2-7; D is unresolved. Trimming left V 6 bases short and J 3 bases short, with 9 bases between. Germline assignment: CDR1 DFQATT and CDR2 SNEGSKA (reference sequence). This CDR3 is 11 amino acids long. This chain's CDR3 is CSAPILYEQYF. CDR3 bases: TGCAGTGCCCCGATCCTCTACGAGCAGTACTTC.

This clonotype was seen ten or more times. V is TRBV4-1 and J is TRBJ2-7; possibly TRBD1 for D (6 bases). V lost 0 bases and J 9 bases, leaving 15 bases between the germline ends. The CDR3 covers 14 residues. Germline V gene sequence: CDR1 MGHRA, CDR2 YSYEKL. The CDR3 loop is CASSQEPHRDGQYF. CDR3 sequence (DNA): TGCGCCAGCAGCCAAGAACCCCACAGGGACGGGCAGTACTTC.

This clonotype was counted at least ten times. The rearrangement uses TRBV7-3 and TRBJ2-3; D is perhaps TRBD1 (5 bases). The CDR3 consists of 15 residues. From germline, CDR1 is SGHTA and CDR2 FQGTGA. V lost 0 bases and J 1 base, leaving 8 bases between the germline ends. The chain's CDR3 is CASSLTGDRTDTQYF. Written as DNA, the CDR3 is TGTGCCAGCAGCTTAACAGGGGATCGCACAGATACGCAGTATTTT.

The chain has TRBV7-9 and TRBJ1-3; maybe TRBD1 (6 bases). Trimming left V 4 bases short and J 2 bases short, with 12 bases between. Germline V lookup: CDR1 SEHNR, CDR2 FQNEAQ (reference sequence). The CDR3 consists of 15 residues. CDR3 sequence (DNA): TGTGCCAGCAGCTCGACAGGTGGTGCTGGAAACACCATATATTTT. Its translation: CASSSTGGAGNTIYF.

The sample holds many counts of this clonotype. V gene TRBV4-2 combines with J gene TRBJ2-2; TRBD2 matches at 7 bases. The CDR3 covers 15 residues. Germline V gene lookup returns CDR1 LGHNA and CDR2 YNFKEQ. The trim removed 3 bases at V and 4 bases at J, leaving 5 bases unmatched. CDR3 region: CASSHRASGTGELFF. The CDR3 coding sequence is TGTGCCAGCAGCCATCGGGCTAGCGGCACCGGGGAGCTGTTTTTT.

The chain recombines TRBV2 with TRBJ2-7; D is perhaps TRBD1 (6 bases). Per germline, CDR1 SNHLY and CDR2 FYNNEI. CDR3 size: 14 residues. Trimming removed 1 base from V and 5 bases from J, with 12 bases in between. For the CDR3, the DNA is TGTGCCAGCAGTGAAGGGTGGGGGCCGCACGAGCAGTACTTC. Its translation is CASSEGWGPHEQYF.

This clonotype was counted at least ten times. This chain uses TRBV4-2 with TRBJ2-7; 13 positions match TRBD2. V shed 2 bases and J 7 bases; nucleotides not matched to a gene: 8. Germline lookup yields CDR1 LGHNA and CDR2 YNFKEQ. This CDR3 spans 16 amino acids. The CDR3, as DNA: TGTGCCAGCAGCCAACCACTAGCGGGGGGGCCTTATGAGCAGTACTTC. Translation: CASSQPLAGGPYEQYF.

The chain links TRBV18 to TRBJ2-7; 12 positions match TRBD1. CDR3 size: 18 residues. The ends lost 5 bases at V and 5 bases at J; junction bases unmatched: 16. The germline gives CDR1 KGHSH, CDR2 LQKENI. The CDR3 loop reads CASSSKQNPGQGANEQYF. CDR3 coding DNA: TGTGCCAGCTCATCGAAACAGAATCCGGGACAGGGGGCGAACGAGCAGTACTTC.

The table lists this clonotype with many counts. The V and J genes are TRBV21-1 and TRBJ2-3; the table's D gene call, TRBD2, was not cross checked with the DNA. TRBV21-1 counts as a pseudogene. This CDR3 spans 16 amino acids. CDR3 DNA sequence: TGTGCCAGCAGCACAATACTAGCGGGAGAGGCAGATACGCAGTATTTT. Its translation: CASSTILAGEADTQYF.

At least ten counts were recorded for this clonotype. This chain links TRBV18 with TRBJ2-3; 8 nucleotides agree with TRBD2. V dropped 3 bases and J dropped 5; count of bases not matched to a gene: 7. The CDR3 loop spans 15 amino acids. The germline V gene encodes CDR1 KGHSH and CDR2 LQKENI. The CDR3: CASSPGLDLGDTQYF. The CDR3 DNA reads as TGTGCCAGCTCACCGGGACTAGACCTGGGAGATACGCAGTATTTT.

The chain's CDR3 is CSVTTSGRSGTDTQYF. The CDR3 region has the DNA TGCAGCGTTACAACTAGCGGGAGGTCCGGAACAGATACGCAGTATTTT. This chain links TRBV29-1 with TRBJ2-3; 12 bases fit TRBD2. The length of the CDR3 is 16 residues. V shed 5 bases and J 3 bases; nucleotides not matched to a gene: 9. Germline V CDR1 and CDR2: SQVTM, ANQGSEA.

There are a few counts of this clonotype. The chain links TRBV20-1 to TRBJ2-3, with D perhaps TRBD2 (6 bases). The CDR3 has 14 amino acids. The germline V and J ends were trimmed by 7 bases and 1 base, with 15 bases remaining between them. Germline V gene lookup returns CDR1 DFQATT and CDR2 SNEGSKA (reference sequence). For the CDR3, the DNA is TGCAGTGTCAAGGGCGGGGAGGGCACAGATACGCAGTATTTT. It specifies CSVKGGEGTDTQYF.

Ten or more counts support this clonotype. V usage is TRBV29-1 and J usage is TRBJ2-4; no definite D call. The V end was cut by 6 bases, the J end by 1 base, with 13 bases between. The CDR3 is 14 residues long. Germline V gene data show CDR1 as SQVTM and CDR2 as ANQGSEA. The CDR3 region has the DNA TGCAGCGTACCCGACGGACGGGCCAAAAACATTCAGTACTTC. Translation: CSVPDGRAKNIQYF.

This clonotype has a count of ten or more. The chain carries TRBV10-3 and TRBJ2-1; 10 bases are shared with TRBD2. This CDR3 has 15 amino acids. The ends lost 2 bases at V and 6 bases at J; junction bases unmatched: 4. Germline V lookup: CDR1 ENHRY, CDR2 SYGVKD. CDR3 sequence (DNA): TGTGCCATCAGTGAGCGGGCTAGCGGGGGCAATGAGCAGTTCTTC. Amino acids: CAISERASGGNEQFF.